This T cell receptor beta chain is from a study of cytomegalovirus exposure and HLA in healthy donors. Findings and limits, study-wide: CMV antigen specificity of three CMV-associated chains was confirmed in vitro. In a later analysis, HLA-associated TCR beta chains were more clonally expanded than equally common others. Available immune exposure information was restricted to CMV serostatus only.

PCR involved 60 Vbeta and 13 Jbeta primers. Per the study methods: In a later analysis, around 10 million of approximately 86 million unique beta chains occurred in at least two donors. Sequenced by immunoSEQ multiplex PCR; TCRdb stores in-frame clones only, minus some. That table is the source of V, J and clone size, and D and trimming were worked out from the DNA. In the table there are around 130,000 clones, around 77% of which are singletons. In regard to this clone: Its antigen is not known.

Per germline, CDR1 MNHEY and CDR2 SVGAGI. The CDR3 is 15 residues long. V gave up 6 bases and J gave up 1 base, with 13 bases separating them. The TCR comes from a man aged 45-65 years in good health and CMV-seronegative. The sequenced material came from PBMCs. The chain has TRBV6-5 and TRBJ1-5; TRBD1 might be the D (5 bases). The CDR3 sequence is CASRLGGRSNQPQHF. In DNA form, the CDR3 reads TGTGCCAGCAGACTCGGGGGTAGGAGCAATCAGCCCCAGCATTTT.